By sample share, the clone carrying this T cell receptor beta chain is medium-sized. As to time point: sample taken at primary tumor resection. The CDR3 spans 12 residues. Germline V gene data show CDR1 as SQVTM and CDR2 as ANQGSEA. V was trimmed by 7 bases and J by 3 bases, leaving 11 bases between them. This specimen comes from a study of spatial heterogeneity in lung cancer. MiXCR was run by TCRdb on the 5' RACE reads, yielding one entry per CDR3 protein. Of approximately 40,000 distinct CDR3 sequences in the sample, roughly 5.4% were seen once. The chain employs TRBV29-1 and TRBJ2-3; maybe TRBD2 (6 bases). This TCR was sampled from a female donor with early-stage non-small cell lung cancer. Sample: PBMCs, taken at surgery. CDR3 nucleotides: TGCAGCGCGGGACTGGGGACAGATACGCAGTATTTT. Translation: CSAGLGTDTQYF.